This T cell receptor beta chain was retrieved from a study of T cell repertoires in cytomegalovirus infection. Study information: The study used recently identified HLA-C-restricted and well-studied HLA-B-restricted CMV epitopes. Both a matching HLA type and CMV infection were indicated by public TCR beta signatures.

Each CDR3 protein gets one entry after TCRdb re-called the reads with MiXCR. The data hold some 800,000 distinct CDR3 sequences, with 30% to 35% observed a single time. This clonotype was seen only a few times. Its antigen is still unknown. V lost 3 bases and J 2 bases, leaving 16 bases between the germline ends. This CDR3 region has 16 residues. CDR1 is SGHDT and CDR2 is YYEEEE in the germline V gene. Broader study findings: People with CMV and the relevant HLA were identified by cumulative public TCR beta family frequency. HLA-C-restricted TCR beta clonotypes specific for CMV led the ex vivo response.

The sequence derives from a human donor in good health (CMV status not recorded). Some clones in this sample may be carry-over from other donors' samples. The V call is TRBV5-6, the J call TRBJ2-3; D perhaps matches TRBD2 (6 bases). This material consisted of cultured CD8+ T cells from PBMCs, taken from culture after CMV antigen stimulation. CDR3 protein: CASSSRPRGDTDTQYF. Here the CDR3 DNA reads TGTGCCAGCAGCTCTCGGCCCCGCGGGGACACAGATACGCAGTATTTT.